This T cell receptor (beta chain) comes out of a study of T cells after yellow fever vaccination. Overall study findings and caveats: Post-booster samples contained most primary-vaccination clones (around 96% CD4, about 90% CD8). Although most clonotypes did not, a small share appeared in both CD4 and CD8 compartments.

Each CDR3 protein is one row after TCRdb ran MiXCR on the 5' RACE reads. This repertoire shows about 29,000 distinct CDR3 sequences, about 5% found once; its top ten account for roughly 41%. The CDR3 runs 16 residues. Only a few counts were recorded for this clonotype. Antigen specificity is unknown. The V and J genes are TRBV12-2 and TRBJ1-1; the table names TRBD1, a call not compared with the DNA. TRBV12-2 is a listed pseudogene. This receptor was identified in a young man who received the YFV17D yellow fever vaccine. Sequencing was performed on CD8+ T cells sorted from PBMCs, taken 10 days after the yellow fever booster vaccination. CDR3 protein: CASRLRIRTPNTEAFF. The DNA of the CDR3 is TGTGCAAGTCGCTTAAGAATCCGGACACCTAACACTGAAGCTTTCTTT.